Below, one T cell receptor (beta chain) is given with its context. The antigen is undetermined. These data come from a study of cytotoxic CD8 clonotypes in ibrutinib-treated CLL. Study-level findings and limits: Public clonotypes, rarely seen, contracted or held steady on treatment. Exceeding age-matched healthy donors, baseline clonality also tracked the counts of circulating CD8+ T cells.

Per the germline V gene, CDR1 is WNHNN and CDR2 is SYGVQD (reference sequence). Trimming removed 6 bases from V and 4 bases from J; junction bases left unmatched: 11. The CDR3 consists of 15 residues. Some clones are missing from TCRdb's copy, which holds only in-frame ones; the method was immunoSEQ multiplex PCR. The profile shows some 170,000 clones, roughly 88% of them singletons. This chain links TRBV10-1 with TRBJ1-2, with TRBD1 identical over 7 bases. The source was PBMCs, collected at disease progression, from a patient treated with ibrutinib. The origin of this receptor is a human donor with chronic lymphocytic leukemia. CDR3 in amino acids: CASRDHRDRRYGYTF. CDR3 in DNA: TGCGCCAGCAGAGACCACCGGGACAGACGCTATGGCTACACCTTC.